Detailed here is one T cell receptor (beta chain). Its antigen is as yet unknown. Sequencing relied on a cDNA template that was reverse transcribed from extracted RNA. Some clones are missing from TCRdb's copy, which holds only in-frame ones; the method was immunoSEQ multiplex PCR. The profile shows roughly 170,000 clones, 58% of them singletons. This sample is drawn from a study of CD8+ T cells in alopecia areata. Study details: Treated patients took oral tofacitinib at 5 to 10 mg twice daily. Tofacitinib dosing lasted 6 to 18 months, which was then followed by 6 months off drug. Overall study results and limits: Relative to normal scalp, lesional scalp, especially alopecia totalis/universalis, showed higher clonality.

The CDR3 consists of 12 residues. Germline-derived CDR1 and CDR2 are SGHRS and YFSETQ. V was shortened by 7 bases and J by 7 bases, with 12 bases between the two germline ends. Treatment here: oral pan-JAK inhibitor, 5-10 mg twice daily. The V and J genes are TRBV5-1 and TRBJ2-1, with D perhaps TRBD2 (5 bases). The TCR was taken from a human donor with alopecia areata. Source: CD8+ T cells sorted from blood, taken at week 24, from a patient treated with tofacitinib. The CDR3 spells CASQGGGNEQFF. CDR3 coding DNA: TGCGCCAGCCAAGGCGGAGGAAATGAGCAGTTCTTC.